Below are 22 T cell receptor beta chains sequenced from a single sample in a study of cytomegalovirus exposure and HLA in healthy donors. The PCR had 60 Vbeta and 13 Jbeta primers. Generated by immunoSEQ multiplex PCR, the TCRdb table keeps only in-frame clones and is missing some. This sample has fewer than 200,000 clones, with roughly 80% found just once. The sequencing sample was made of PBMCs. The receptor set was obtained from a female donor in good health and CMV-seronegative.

The CDR3 DNA reads as TGCGCCAGCAGCTTTCAGGGGGCCGAGGGCTACACCTTC. The encoded protein is CASSFQGAEGYTF. The rearrangement links TRBV5-1 to TRBJ1-2; 8 bases align to TRBD1. CDR3 size: 13 residues. Germline V gene data show CDR1 as SGHRS and CDR2 as YFSETQ. The V and J ends lost 2 bases and 8 bases, in that order; junction bases with no gene match: 5. Full variable domain (outside the CDR3, taken from reference TRBV5-1 and TRBJ1-2): KAGVTQTPRYLIKTRGQQVTLSCSPISGHRSVSWYQQTPGQGLQFLFEYFSETQRNKGNFPGRFSGRQFSNSRSEMNVSTLELGDSALYLCASSFQGAEGYTFGSGTRLTVV.

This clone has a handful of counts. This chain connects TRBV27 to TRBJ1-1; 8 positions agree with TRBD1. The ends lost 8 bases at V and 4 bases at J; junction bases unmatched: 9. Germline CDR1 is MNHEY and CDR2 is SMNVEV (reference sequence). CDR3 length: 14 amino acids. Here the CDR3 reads CASGLQGGGTEAFF. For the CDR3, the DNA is TGTGCCAGCGGATTACAGGGGGGCGGCACTGAAGCTTTCTTT.

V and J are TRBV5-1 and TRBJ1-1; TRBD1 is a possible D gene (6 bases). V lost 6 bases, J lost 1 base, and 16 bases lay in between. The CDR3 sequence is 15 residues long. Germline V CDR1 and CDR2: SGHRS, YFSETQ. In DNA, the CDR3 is TGCGCCAGCACCCTGGGGGCAGGGGCGAACACTGAAGCTTTCTTT. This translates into CASTLGAGANTEAFF.

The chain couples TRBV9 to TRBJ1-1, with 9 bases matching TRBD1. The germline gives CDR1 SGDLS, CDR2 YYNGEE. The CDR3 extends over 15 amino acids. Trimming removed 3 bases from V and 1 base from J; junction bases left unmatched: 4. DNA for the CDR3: TGTGCCAGCAGCGCTAACAGGGGGCGGAACACTGAAGCTTTCTTT. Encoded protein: CASSANRGRNTEAFF.

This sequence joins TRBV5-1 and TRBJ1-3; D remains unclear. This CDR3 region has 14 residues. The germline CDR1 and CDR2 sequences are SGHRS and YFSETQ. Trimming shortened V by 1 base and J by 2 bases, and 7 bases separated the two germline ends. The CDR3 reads CASSLWAAGNTIYF. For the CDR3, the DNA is TGCGCCAGCAGCTTGTGGGCAGCTGGAAACACCATATATTTT. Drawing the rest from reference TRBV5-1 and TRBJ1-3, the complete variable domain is KAGVTQTPRYLIKTRGQQVTLSCSPISGHRSVSWYQQTPGQGLQFLFEYFSETQRNKGNFPGRFSGRQFSNSRSEMNVSTLELGDSALYLCASSLWAAGNTIYFGEGSWLTVV.

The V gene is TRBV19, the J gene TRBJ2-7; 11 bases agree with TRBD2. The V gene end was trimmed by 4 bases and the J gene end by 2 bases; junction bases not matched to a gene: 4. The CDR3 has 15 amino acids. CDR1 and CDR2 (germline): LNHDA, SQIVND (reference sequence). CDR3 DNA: TGTGCCAGTAGTACGACTAGCGGGACTACCTACGAGCAGTACTTC. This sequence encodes CASSTTSGTTYEQYF. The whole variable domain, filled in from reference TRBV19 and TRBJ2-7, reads DGGITQSPKYLFRKEGQNVTLSCEQNLNHDAMYWYRQDPGQGLRLIYYSQIVNDFQKGDIAEGYSVSREKKESFPLTVTSAQKNPTAFYLCASSTTSGTTYEQYFGPGTRLTVT.

The CDR3 region has the DNA TGCAGCGTTGGGGACAGGAGAAACACCGGGGAGCTGTTTTTT. Its translation is CSVGDRRNTGELFF. The V and J genes are TRBV29-1 and TRBJ2-2; 8 nucleotides match TRBD1. The length of the CDR3 is 14 residues. CDR1 is SQVTM and CDR2 is ANQGSEA in the germline V gene. Germline trimming cut 4 bases from V and 2 bases from J; bases unmatched to any gene: 3.

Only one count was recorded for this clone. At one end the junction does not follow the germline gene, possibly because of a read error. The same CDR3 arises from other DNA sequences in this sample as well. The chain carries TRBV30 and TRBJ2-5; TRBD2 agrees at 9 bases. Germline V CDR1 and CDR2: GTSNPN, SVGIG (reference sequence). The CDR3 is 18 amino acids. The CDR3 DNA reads TGCGCCTGGAGTGGTGGAAATAGCGGGAGCCTGTACCAAGAGACCCAGTACTTC. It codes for CAWSGGNSGSLYQETQYF.

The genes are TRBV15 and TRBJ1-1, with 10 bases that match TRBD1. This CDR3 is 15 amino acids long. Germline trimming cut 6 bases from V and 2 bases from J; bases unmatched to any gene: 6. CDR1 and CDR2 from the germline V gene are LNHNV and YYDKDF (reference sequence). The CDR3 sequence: CATREWTGGNTEAFF. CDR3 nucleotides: TGTGCCACCAGAGAGTGGACAGGGGGAAACACTGAAGCTTTCTTT.

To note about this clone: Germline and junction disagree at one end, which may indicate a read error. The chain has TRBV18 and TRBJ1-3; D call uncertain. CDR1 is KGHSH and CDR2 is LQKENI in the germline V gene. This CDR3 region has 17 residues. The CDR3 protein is CANSPTLGESSGNTIYF. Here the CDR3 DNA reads TGTGCCAACTCACCTACACTCGGGGAGAGCTCTGGAAACACCATATATTTT.

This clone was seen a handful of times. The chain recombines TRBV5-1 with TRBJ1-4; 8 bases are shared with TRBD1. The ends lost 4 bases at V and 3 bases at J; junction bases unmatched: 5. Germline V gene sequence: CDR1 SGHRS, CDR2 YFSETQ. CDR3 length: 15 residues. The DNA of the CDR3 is TGCGCCAGCAGCCCCCGGACAGGGTCTAATGAAAAACTGTTTTTT. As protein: CASSPRTGSNEKLFF.

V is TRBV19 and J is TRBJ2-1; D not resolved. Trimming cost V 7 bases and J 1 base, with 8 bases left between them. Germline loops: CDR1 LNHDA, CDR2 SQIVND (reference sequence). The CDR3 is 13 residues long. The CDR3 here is CASNPRSYNEQFF. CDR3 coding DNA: TGTGCCAGTAACCCACGGTCCTACAATGAGCAGTTCTTC.

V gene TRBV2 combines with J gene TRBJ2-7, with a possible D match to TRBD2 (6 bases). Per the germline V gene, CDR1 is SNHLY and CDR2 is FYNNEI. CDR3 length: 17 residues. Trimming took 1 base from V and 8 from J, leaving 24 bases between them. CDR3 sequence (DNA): TGTGCCAGCAGTGAAGGGGGAGGTCGCGGAGGGGCCTTAAAGCAGTACTTC. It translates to CASSEGGGRGGALKQYF.

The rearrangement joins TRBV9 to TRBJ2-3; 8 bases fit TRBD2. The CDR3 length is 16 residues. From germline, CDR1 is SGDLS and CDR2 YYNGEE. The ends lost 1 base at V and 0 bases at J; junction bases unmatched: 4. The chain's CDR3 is CASSVSGGGSTDTQYF. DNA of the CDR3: TGTGCCAGCAGCGTATCTGGCGGGGGGAGCACAGATACGCAGTATTTT.

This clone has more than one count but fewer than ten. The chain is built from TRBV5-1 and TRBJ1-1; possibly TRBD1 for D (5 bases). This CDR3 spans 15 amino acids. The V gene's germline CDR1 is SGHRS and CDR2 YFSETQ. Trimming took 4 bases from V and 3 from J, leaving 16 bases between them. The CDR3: CASSDQGRSDTEAFF. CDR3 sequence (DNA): TGCGCCAGCAGCGATCAGGGTCGAAGCGACACTGAAGCTTTCTTT.

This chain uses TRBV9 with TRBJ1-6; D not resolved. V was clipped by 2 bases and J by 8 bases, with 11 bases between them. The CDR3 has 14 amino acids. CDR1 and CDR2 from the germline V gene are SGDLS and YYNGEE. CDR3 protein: CASSVGVNDSPLHF. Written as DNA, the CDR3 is TGTGCCAGCAGCGTCGGGGTAAATGATTCACCCCTCCACTTT.

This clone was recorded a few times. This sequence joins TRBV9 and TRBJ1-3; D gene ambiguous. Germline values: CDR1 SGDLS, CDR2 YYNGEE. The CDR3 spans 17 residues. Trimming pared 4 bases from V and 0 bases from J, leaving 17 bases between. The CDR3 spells CASSPQPGPYSGNTIYF. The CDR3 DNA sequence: TGTGCCAGCAGCCCCCAACCTGGGCCCTACTCTGGAAACACCATATATTTT.

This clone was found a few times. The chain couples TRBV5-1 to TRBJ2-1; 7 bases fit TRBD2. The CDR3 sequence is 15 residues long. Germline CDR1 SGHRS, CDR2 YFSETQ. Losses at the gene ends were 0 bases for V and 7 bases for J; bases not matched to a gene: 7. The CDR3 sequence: CASSLAAGVGNEQFF. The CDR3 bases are TGCGCCAGCAGCTTGGCTGCGGGAGTAGGAAATGAGCAGTTCTTC.

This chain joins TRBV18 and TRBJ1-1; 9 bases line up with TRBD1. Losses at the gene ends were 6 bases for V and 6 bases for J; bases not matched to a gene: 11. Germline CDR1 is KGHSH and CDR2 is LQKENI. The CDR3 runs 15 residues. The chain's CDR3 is CASSVTGTGFPEAFF. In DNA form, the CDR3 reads TGTGCCAGCTCGGTAACCGGGACAGGGTTTCCTGAAGCTTTCTTT.

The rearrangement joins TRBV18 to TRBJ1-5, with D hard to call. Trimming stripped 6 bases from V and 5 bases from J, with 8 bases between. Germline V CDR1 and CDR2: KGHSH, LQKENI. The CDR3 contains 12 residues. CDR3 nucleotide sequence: TGTGCCAGCTCCCTACCGGATCAGCCCCAGCATTTT. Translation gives CASSLPDQPQHF.

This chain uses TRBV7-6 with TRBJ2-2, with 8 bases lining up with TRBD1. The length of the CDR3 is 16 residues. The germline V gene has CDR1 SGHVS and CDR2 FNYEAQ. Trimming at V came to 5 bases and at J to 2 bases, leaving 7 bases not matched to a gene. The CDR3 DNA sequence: TGTGCCAGCAGCCCGAGACAGGGGCAAAACACCGGGGAGCTGTTTTTT. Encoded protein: CASSPRQGQNTGELFF. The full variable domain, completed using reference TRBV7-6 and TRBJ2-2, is GAGVSQSPRYKVTKRGQDVALRCDPISGHVSLYWYRQALGQGPEFLTYFNYEAQQDKSGLPNDRFSAERPEGSISTLTIQRTEQRDSAMYRCASSPRQGQNTGELFFGEGSRLTVL.

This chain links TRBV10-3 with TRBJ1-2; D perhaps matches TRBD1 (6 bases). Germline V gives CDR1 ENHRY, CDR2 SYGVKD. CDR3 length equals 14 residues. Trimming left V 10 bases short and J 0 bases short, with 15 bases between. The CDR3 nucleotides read TGTGCCACCCAGGGGTCTAGTGCTAACTATGGCTACACCTTC. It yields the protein CATQGSSANYGYTF.